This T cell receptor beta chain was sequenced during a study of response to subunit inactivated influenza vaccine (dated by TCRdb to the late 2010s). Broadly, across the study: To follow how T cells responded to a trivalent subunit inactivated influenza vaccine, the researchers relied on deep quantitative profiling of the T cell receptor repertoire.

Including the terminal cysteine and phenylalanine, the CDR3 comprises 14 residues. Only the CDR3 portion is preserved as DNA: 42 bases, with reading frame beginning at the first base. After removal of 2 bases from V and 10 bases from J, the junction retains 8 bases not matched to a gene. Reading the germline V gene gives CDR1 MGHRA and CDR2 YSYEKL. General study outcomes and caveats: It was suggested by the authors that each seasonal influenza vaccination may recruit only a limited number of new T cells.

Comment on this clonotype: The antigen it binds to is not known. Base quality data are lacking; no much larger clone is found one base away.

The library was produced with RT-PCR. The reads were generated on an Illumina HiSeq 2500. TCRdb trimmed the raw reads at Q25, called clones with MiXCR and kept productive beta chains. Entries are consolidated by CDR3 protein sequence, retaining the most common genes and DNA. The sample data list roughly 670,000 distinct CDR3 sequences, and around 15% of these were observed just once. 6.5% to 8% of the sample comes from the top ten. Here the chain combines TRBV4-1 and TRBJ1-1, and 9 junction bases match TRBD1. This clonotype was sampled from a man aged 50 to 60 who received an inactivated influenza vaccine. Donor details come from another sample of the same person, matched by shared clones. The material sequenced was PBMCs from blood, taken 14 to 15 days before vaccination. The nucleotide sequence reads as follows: TGCGCCAGCAGCCAAATTGGACAGGGGCGGGGAGCTTTCTTT. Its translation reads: CASSQIGQGRGAFF.